This T cell receptor (beta chain) was sequenced during a study of T cell responses to AZD1222 COVID-19 vaccine. Germline values: CDR1 SGHRS, CDR2 YFSETQ. This CDR3 contains 15 residues. J lost 3 bases, V lost 0 bases, and 2 bases had no gene match. The assay was immunoSEQ multiplex PCR, and TCRdb's table has in-frame clones only and misses some. The sample gives roughly 58,000 clones, 85% to 90% of which show up once; roughly 6.1% is in the top ten. This TCR was sampled from an adult who received the AZD1222 COVID-19 vaccine. The rearrangement uses TRBV5-1 and TRBJ2-3; 9 bases map to TRBD1. Sample: peripheral blood, taken 28 days after the second AZD1222 dose. CDR3 nucleotides: TGCGCCAGCAGCTTGGTACAGGGGGCGACAGATACGCAGTATTTT. Its translation is CASSLVQGATDTQYF.